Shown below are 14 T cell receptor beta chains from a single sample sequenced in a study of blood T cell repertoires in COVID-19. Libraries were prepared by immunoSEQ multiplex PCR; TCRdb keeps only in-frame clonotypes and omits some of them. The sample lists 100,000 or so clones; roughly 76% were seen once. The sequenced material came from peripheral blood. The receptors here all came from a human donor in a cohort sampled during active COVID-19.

The CDR3 nucleotides read TGTGCCAGCTCACCGGGTGGCGGAAGCTCTGGGGCCAACGTCCTGACTTTC. Protein product: CASSPGGGSSGANVLTF. This chain links TRBV18 with TRBJ2-6; D uncertain. The V end was cut by 3 bases, the J end by 0 bases, with 12 bases between. The CDR3 is made up of 17 amino acids. CDR1 is KGHSH and CDR2 is LQKENI in the germline V gene.

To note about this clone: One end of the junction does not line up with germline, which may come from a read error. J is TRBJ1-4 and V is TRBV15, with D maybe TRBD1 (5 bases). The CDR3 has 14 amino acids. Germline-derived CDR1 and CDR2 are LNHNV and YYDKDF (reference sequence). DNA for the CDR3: TGTGCCACCAGCAGAGATAGAGACACTGATGCGCGGGGCTTT. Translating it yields CATSRDRDTDARGF.

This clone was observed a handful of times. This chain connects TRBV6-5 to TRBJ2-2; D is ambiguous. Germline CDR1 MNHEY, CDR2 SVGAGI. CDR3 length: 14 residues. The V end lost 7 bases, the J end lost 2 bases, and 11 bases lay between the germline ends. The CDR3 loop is CASKKRRNTGELFF. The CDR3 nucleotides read TGTGCCAGCAAGAAGCGAAGAAACACCGGGGAGCTGTTTTTT.

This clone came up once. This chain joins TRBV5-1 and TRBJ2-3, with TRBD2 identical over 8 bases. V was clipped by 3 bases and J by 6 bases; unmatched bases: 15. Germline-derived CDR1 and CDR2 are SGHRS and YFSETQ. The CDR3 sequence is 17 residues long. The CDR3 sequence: CASSSESLAGGGDTQYF. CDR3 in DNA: TGCGCCAGCAGCTCGGAGAGCCTAGCGGGCGGGGGGGATACGCAGTATTTT.

The CDR3 reads CASSIVPGGTEAFF. The CDR3 region has the DNA TGTGCCAGTAGTATAGTGCCCGGTGGCACTGAAGCTTTCTTT. This chain links TRBV19 with TRBJ1-1; no clear D. Germline CDR1 and CDR2: LNHDA and SQIVND (reference sequence). The V and J ends lost 1 base and 4 bases respectively, with 10 bases between them. The length of the CDR3 is 14 residues.

CDR3 sequence (DNA): TGTGCCAGCAGTTTATTTTGGACAGGTAGTACCGCCGTTAATGAGCAGTTCTTC. Translating it yields CASSLFWTGSTAVNEQFF. The gene calls are TRBV28 and TRBJ2-1, with TRBD1 matching over 7 bases. After removal of 1 base from V and 7 bases from J, the junction contained 16 bases not matched to a gene. The CDR3 totals 18 residues. Per the germline V gene, CDR1 is MDHEN and CDR2 is SYDVKM.

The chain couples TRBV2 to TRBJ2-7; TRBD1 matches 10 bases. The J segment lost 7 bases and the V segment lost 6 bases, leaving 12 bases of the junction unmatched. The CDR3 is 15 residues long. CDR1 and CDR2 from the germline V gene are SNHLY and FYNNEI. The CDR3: CASSDPGQGTGEQYF. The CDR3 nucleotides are TGTGCCAGCAGCGACCCGGGACAGGGGACAGGTGAGCAGTACTTC.

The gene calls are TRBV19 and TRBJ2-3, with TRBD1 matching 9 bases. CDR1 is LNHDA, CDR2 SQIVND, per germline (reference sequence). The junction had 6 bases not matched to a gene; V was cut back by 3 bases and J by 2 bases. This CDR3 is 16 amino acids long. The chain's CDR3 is CASSIGQGIYTDTQYF. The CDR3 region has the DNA TGTGCCAGTAGTATCGGACAGGGGATCTACACAGATACGCAGTATTTT.

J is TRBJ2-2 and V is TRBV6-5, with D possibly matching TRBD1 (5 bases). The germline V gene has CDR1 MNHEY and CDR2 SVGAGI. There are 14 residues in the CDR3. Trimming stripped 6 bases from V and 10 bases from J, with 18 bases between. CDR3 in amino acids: CASSPLDSAMELFF. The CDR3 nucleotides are TGTGCCAGCAGCCCCCTAGACAGCGCAATGGAGCTGTTTTTT.

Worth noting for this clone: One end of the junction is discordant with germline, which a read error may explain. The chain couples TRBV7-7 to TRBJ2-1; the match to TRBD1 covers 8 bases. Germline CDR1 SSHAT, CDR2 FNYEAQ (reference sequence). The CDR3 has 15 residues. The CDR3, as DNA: TGTGCTAGCAGCCCCAGGGGACAGGCGGTCCATGAGCAGTTCTTC. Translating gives CASSPRGQAVHEQFF.

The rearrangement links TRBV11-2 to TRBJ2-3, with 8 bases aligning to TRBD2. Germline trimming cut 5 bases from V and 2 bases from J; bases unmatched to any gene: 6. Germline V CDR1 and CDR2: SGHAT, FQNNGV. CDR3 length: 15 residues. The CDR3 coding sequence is TGTGCCAGCAGCAGAAGCGGGGGAGCCACAGATACGCAGTATTTT. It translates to CASSRSGGATDTQYF.

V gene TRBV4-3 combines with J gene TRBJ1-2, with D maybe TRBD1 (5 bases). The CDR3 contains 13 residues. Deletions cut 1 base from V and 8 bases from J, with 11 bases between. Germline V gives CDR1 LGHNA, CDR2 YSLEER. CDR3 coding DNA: TGCGCCAGCAGCCAAGCATTAGGGGTCGGCTACACCTTC. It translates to CASSQALGVGYTF.

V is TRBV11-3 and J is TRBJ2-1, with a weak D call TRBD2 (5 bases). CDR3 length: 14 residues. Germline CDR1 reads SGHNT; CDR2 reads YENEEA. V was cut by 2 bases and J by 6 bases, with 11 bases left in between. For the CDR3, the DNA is TGTGCCAGCAGCTTAATTCGCCGGGGCAATGAGCAGTTCTTC. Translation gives CASSLIRRGNEQFF.

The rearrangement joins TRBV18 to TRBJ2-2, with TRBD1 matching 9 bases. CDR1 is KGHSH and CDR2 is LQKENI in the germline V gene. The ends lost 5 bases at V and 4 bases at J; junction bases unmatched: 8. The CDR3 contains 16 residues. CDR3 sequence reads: CASSSTGGFSTGELFF. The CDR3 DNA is TGTGCCAGCTCATCCACAGGGGGCTTCAGCACCGGGGAGCTGTTTTTT. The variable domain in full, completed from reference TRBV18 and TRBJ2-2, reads NAGVMQNPRHLVRRRGQEARLRCSPMKGHSHVYWYRQLPEEGLKFMVYLQKENIIDESGMPKERFSAEFPKEGPSILRIQQVVRGDSAAYFCASSSTGGFSTGELFFGEGSRLTVL.